This record concerns one TCR beta chain sequence. Using immunoSEQ multiplex PCR, the repertoire was profiled, and TCRdb retains in-frame clones only, with some absent. The table records 60,000 to 75,000 clones, roughly 80% of them present only once. The source of the sample is a study of OX40 agonist ivuxolimab in advanced cancers. About the research overall: In this cohort, patients received ivuxolimab, an agonistic anti-OX40 (CD134) antibody. Cohort: roughly 80% men, mean age about 62, aged roughly 23 to 90.

Germline V lookup: CDR1 SGHTA, CDR2 FQGNSA. Trimming shortened V by 7 bases and J by 7 bases, and 14 bases separated the two germline ends. The CDR3 covers 13 residues. The sample here was CD4+ or CD8+ T cells sorted from blood, taken in a trial of the OX40 agonist ivuxolimab. This TCR was sampled from an adult with an advanced solid tumor such as melanoma, head and neck, liver or kidney cancer. The chain links TRBV7-2 to TRBJ2-1; no definite D call. CDR3 amino acids: CASKRDGVNEQFF. The CDR3, as DNA: TGTGCCAGCAAGCGAGATGGGGTAAATGAGCAGTTCTTC.